Below, 15 T cell receptor beta chains from the same sample are listed, as sequenced in a study of OX40 agonist ivuxolimab in advanced cancers. This table comes from immunoSEQ multiplex PCR, and its TCRdb copy is limited to in-frame clones, with some not included. In the table there are roughly 5,300 clones, roughly three fifths of which are singletons. This sample comprised CD4+ or CD8+ T cells sorted from blood, obtained in a trial of the OX40 agonist ivuxolimab. These receptors all stem from an adult with an advanced solid tumor such as melanoma, head and neck, liver or kidney cancer.

In this sample, this clone turned up a few times. This rearrangement joins TRBV19 to TRBJ2-1; 7 bases fit TRBD2. This CDR3 has 13 amino acids. The ends lost 3 bases at V and 9 bases at J; junction bases unmatched: 5. In germline, CDR1 is LNHDA, CDR2 SQIVND (reference sequence). The CDR3 loop is CASSIGLGSEQFF. CDR3 nucleotide sequence: TGTGCCAGTAGTATCGGACTAGGAAGTGAGCAGTTCTTC.

This clone is a singleton in its sample. This chain uses TRBV7-9 with TRBJ1-1; 7 nucleotides line up with TRBD1. V was pared by 3 bases and J by 4 bases, with 8 bases of the junction left unmatched. CDR3 length equals 15 residues. Germline lookup yields CDR1 SEHNR and CDR2 FQNEAQ (reference sequence). The CDR3 spells CASSFEQGLSTEAFF. As DNA, the CDR3 is TGTGCCAGCAGCTTCGAACAGGGGCTAAGCACTGAAGCTTTCTTT.

CDR3 nucleotides: TGTGCCAGCTCAGAACTAGCGGGGTACTACGAGCAGTACTTC. It translates to CASSELAGYYEQYF. The chain uses TRBV18 and TRBJ2-7, with 10 bases that match TRBD2. The V gene's germline CDR1 is KGHSH and CDR2 LQKENI. This CDR3 comprises 14 residues. V was clipped by 5 bases and J by 3 bases; unmatched bases: 4.

The chain has TRBV28 and TRBJ2-7; 10 nucleotides line up with TRBD2. Trimming at V came to 0 bases and at J to 2 bases, leaving 7 bases not matched to a gene. Germline values: CDR1 MDHEN, CDR2 SYDVKM. There are 17 residues in the CDR3. The CDR3 reads CASSLWGSGRYTYEQYF. Written as DNA, the CDR3 is TGTGCCAGCAGTTTATGGGGTAGCGGGAGGTACACCTACGAGCAGTACTTC.

The V call is TRBV27, the J call TRBJ2-1, with TRBD2 identical over 7 bases. V dropped 3 bases and J dropped 1; count of bases not matched to a gene: 9. The germline CDR1 and CDR2 sequences are MNHEY and SMNVEV (reference sequence). This CDR3 has 17 amino acids. In DNA form, the CDR3 reads TGTGCCAGCAGTTTGGGGGGGTCGTTTTCATCCTACAATGAGCAGTTCTTC. Translation gives CASSLGGSFSSYNEQFF.

This rearrangement joins TRBV7-9 to TRBJ2-1; 13 bases line up with TRBD2. CDR3 length: 15 residues. J lost 8 bases, V lost 5 bases, and 6 bases had no gene match. The germline V gene encodes CDR1 SEHNR and CDR2 FQNEAQ (reference sequence). CDR3 residues: CASSPEGLAGYEQFF. The CDR3 DNA reads as TGTGCCAGCAGCCCGGAGGGACTAGCGGGATATGAGCAGTTCTTC.

The rearrangement joins TRBV7-9 to TRBJ2-1; D uncertain. Germline CDR1 and CDR2: SEHNR and FQNEAQ (reference sequence). V lost 3 bases and J lost 0, with 15 bases in between. This CDR3 has 17 residues. In DNA form, the CDR3 reads TGTGCCAGCAGCTTTCCATCCGGCGGTACCTCCTACAATGAGCAGTTCTTC. Its translation is CASSFPSGGTSYNEQFF.

The CDR3 loop reads CASSDLASGRIYEQYF. CDR3 bases: TGCGCCAGCAGTGATCTTGCCAGCGGGAGAATCTACGAGCAGTACTTC. The chain employs TRBV10-2 and TRBJ2-7; 8 bases match TRBD2. CDR1 and CDR2 (germline): WSHSY, SAAADI. The CDR3 spans 16 residues. V shed 3 bases and J 3 bases; nucleotides not matched to a gene: 10.

The rearrangement joins TRBV2 to TRBJ2-3, with D unresolved. Germline V gives CDR1 SNHLY, CDR2 FYNNEI. V was shortened by 8 bases and J by 4 bases, with 19 bases between the two germline ends. CDR3 size: 15 residues. This CDR3 reads CASSFWRASSDTQYF. Written as DNA, the CDR3 is TGTGCCAGCTCTTTCTGGAGAGCTTCCTCAGATACGCAGTATTTT.

In regard to this clone: One end of the junction does not line up with germline, which may come from a read error. V usage is TRBV6-6 and J usage is TRBJ2-7; no definite D call. This CDR3 has 14 residues. From germline, CDR1 is MNHNY and CDR2 SVGAGI (reference sequence). The CDR3 DNA sequence: TGTGCCATCAGTGCCTCGGAGCCCATCTACGAGCAGTACTTC. Translated, it gives CAISASEPIYEQYF.

This clone showed up just a few times. The rearrangement uses TRBV7-8 and TRBJ2-5; D call uncertain. The CDR3 is 13 residues long. CDR1 SGHVS and CDR2 FQNEAQ come from the germline V gene. V lost 6 bases and J lost 5, with 13 bases in between. The DNA for the CDR3 is TGTGCCAGCAGTTTATCAGGCCCCGAGACCCAGTACTTC. It is translated as CASSLSGPETQYF.

This clone was found once. V gene TRBV5-5 combines with J gene TRBJ1-1; no firm D call. Looked up from germline, CDR1 is SGHKS and CDR2 is YYEKEE (reference sequence). This CDR3 region has 12 residues. V lost 0 bases to trimming and J lost 11 bases, with 11 bases between them. In nucleotides, the CDR3 is TGTGCCAGCAGCTTGGGGGGAGGGTACGCTTTCTTT. This codes for CASSLGGGYAFF.

This sequence joins TRBV28 and TRBJ2-1; D may match TRBD1 or TRBD2 (6 bases each). This CDR3 comprises 15 residues. V was trimmed by 7 bases and J by 9 bases, leaving 22 bases between them. From germline, CDR1 is MDHEN and CDR2 SYDVKM. In DNA, the CDR3 is TGTGCCAGCACCCCCACCAGAGGGGGAGCGGGTGAGCAGTTCTTC. Protein product: CASTPTRGGAGEQFF.

This clone showed up just a few times. The chain employs TRBV7-9 and TRBJ2-5; 7 nucleotides line up with TRBD2. This CDR3 region has 15 residues. J was trimmed by 2 bases and V by 5 bases; bases with no gene match: 8. Germline CDR1 is SEHNR and CDR2 is FQNEAQ (reference sequence). The CDR3 DNA reads as TGTGCCAGCAGCCGGACTAGTTCGGCACAAGAGACCCAGTACTTC. Translation: CASSRTSSAQETQYF.

The chain couples TRBV11-2 to TRBJ2-5; D ambiguous. Between the trimmed V and J ends, which lost 4 bases and 1 base, there was a span of 25 bases. This CDR3 is built from 19 residues. The germline V gene encodes CDR1 SGHAT and CDR2 FQNNGV. The DNA for the CDR3 is TGTGCCAGCAGCTCGTCTGTCGTTTCCCCAGGCGGCCTCCAAGAGACCCAGTACTTC. Protein: CASSSSVVSPGGLQETQYF. Full variable domain (remainder filled in from reference TRBV11-2 and TRBJ2-5): EAGVAQSPRYKIIEKRQSVAFWCNPISGHATLYWYQQILGQGPKLLIQFQNNGVVDDSQLPKDRFSAERLKGVDSTLKIQPAKLEDSAVYLCASSSSVVSPGGLQETQYFGPGTRLLVL.